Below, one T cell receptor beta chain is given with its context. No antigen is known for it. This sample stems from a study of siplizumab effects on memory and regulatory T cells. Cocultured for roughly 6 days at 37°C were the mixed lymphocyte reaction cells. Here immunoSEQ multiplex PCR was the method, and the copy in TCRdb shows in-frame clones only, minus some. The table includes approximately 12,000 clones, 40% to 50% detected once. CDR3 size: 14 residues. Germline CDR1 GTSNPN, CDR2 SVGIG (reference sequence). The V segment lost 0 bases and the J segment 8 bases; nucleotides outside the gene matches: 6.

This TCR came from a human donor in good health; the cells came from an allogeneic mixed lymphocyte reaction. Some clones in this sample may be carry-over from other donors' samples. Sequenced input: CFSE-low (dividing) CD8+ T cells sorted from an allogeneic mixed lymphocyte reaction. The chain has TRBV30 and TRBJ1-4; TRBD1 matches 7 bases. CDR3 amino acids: CAWSVQGVGEKLFF. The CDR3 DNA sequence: TGTGCCTGGAGTGTTCAGGGGGTGGGCGAAAAACTGTTTTTT.